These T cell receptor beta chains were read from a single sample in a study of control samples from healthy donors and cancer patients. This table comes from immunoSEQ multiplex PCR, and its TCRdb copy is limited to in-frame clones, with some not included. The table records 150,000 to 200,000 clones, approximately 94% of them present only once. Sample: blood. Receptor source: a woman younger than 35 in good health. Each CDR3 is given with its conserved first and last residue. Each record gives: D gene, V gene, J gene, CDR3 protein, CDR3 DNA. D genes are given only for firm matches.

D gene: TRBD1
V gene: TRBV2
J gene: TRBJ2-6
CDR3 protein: CASSGQGPPMDVLTF
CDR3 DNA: TGTGCCAGCTCGGGACAGGGGCCTCCTATGGACGTCCTGACTTTC

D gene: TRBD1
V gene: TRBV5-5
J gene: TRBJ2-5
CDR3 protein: CASSRIGGRETQYF
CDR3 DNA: TGTGCCAGCAGCCGGATAGGGGGCAGGGAGACCCAGTACTTC

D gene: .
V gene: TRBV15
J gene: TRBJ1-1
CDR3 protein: CATSGGLNTEAFF
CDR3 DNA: TGTGCCACCAGCGGGGGCTTGAACACTGAAGCTTTCTTT

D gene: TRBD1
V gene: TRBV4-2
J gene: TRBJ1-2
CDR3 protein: CASSQDGDRGPYGYTF
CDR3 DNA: TGTGCCAGCAGCCAAGATGGCGACAGGGGCCCCTATGGCTACACCTTC

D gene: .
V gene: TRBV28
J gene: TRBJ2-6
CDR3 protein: CASSSGANVLTF
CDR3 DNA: TGTGCCAGCAGTTCCGGGGCCAACGTCCTGACTTTC

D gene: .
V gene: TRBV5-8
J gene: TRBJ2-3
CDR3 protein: CATPPNTQYF
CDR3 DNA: TGTGCCACCCCTCCAAATACGCAGTATTTT

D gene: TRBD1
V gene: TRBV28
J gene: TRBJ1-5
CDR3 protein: CASSLMGQLNQPQHF
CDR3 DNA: TGTGCCAGCAGTTTAATGGGACAGTTGAATCAGCCCCAGCATTTT

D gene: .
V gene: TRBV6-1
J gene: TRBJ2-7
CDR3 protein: CASSEVPGGRTLYEQYF
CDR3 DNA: TGTGCCAGCAGTGAAGTTCCTGGGGGGCGAACTTTGTACGAGCAGTACTTC

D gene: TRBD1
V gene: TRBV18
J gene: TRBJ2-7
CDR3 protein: CASSPLPTGAYEQYF
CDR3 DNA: TGTGCCAGCTCACCCTTACCAACAGGGGCCTACGAGCAGTACTTC

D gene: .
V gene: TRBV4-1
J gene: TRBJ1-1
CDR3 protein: CASSPQPRTHEAFF
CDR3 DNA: TGCGCCAGCAGCCCTCAACCCCGGACCCATGAAGCTTTCTTT